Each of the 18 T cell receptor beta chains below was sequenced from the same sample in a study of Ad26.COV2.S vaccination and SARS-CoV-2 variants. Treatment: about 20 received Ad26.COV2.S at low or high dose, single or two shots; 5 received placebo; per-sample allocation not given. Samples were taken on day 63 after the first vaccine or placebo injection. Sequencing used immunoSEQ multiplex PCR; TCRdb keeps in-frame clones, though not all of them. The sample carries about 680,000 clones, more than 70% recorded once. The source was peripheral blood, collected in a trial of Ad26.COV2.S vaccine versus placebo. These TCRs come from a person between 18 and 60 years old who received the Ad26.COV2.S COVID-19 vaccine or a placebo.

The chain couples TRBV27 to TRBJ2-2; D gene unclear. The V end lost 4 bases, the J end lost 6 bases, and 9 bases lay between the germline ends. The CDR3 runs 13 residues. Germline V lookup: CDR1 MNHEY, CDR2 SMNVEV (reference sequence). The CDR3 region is CASSYSAAGELFF. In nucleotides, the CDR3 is TGTGCCAGCAGTTACTCGGCTGCCGGGGAGCTGTTTTTT.

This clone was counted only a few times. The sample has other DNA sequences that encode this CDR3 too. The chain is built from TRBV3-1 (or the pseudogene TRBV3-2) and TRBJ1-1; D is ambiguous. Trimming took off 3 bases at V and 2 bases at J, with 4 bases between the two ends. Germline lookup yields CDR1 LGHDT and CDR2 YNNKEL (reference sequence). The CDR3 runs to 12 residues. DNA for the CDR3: TGTGCCAGCAGCCAGGCTAACACTGAAGCTTTCTTT. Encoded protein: CASSQANTEAFF.

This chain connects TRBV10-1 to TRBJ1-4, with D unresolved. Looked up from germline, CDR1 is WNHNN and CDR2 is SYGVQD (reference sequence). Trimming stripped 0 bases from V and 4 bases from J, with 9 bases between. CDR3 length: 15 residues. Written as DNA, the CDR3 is TGCGCCAGCAGTGAGTCTTCGGGGAATAATGAAAAACTGTTTTTT. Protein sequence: CASSESSGNNEKLFF.

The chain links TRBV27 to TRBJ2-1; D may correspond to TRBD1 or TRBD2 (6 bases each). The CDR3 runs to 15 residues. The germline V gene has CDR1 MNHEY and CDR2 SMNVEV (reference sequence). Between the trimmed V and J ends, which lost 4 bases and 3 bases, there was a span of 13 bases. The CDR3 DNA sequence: TGTGCCAGCAGTTCTCTGGGGGGCCTCTACAATGAGCAGTTCTTC. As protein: CASSSLGGLYNEQFF.

The CDR3 spells CAWSVDRTEQYF. CDR3 bases: TGTGCCTGGAGTGTGGACAGAACCGAGCAGTACTTC. The gene calls are TRBV30 and TRBJ2-7; tentative D call: TRBD1 (6 bases). This CDR3 region has 12 residues. Trimming shortened V by 0 bases and J by 6 bases, and 9 bases separated the two germline ends. The germline CDR1 and CDR2 sequences are GTSNPN and SVGIG (reference sequence).

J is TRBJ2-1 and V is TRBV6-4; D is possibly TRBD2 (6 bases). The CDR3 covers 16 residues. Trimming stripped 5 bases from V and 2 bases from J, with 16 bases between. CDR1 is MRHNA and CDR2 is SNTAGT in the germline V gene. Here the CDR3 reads CASSPQAGFPYNEQFF. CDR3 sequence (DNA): TGTGCCAGCAGTCCACAAGCGGGTTTCCCCTACAATGAGCAGTTCTTC.

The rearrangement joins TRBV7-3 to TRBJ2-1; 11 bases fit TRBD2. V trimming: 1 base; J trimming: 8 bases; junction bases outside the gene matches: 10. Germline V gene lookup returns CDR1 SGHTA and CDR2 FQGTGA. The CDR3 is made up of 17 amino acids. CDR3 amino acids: CASSLRPSGGFRDEQFF. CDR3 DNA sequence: TGTGCCAGCAGCTTAAGGCCTAGCGGGGGGTTTCGGGATGAGCAGTTCTTC.

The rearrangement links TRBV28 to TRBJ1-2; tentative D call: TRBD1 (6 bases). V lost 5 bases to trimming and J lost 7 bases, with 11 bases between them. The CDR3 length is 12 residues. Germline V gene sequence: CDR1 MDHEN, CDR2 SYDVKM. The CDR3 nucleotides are TGTGCCAGCAGTCCCCAGGGGTCTGGCTACACCTTC. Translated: CASSPQGSGYTF.

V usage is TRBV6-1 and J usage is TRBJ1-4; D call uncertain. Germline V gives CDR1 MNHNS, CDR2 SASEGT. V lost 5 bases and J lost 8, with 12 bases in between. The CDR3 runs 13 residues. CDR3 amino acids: CASSNLFGEKLFF. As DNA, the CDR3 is TGTGCCAGCAGTAACCTCTTTGGGGAAAAACTGTTTTTT.

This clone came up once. CDR3 bases: TGTGCTAGTGGCCCTCGGACACCGGAGGTGGATACGCAGTATTTT. Protein: CASGPRTPEVDTQYF. The chain carries TRBV12-5 and TRBJ2-3; D tentatively fits TRBD1 or TRBD2 (5 bases each). The CDR3 totals 15 residues. Per the germline V gene, CDR1 is LGHNT and CDR2 is FRNRAP. Trimming shortened V by 6 bases and J by 6 bases, and 19 bases separated the two germline ends.

The DNA for the CDR3 is TGTGCCAGCAGCCAAGAGGGGCAGGGAAACACCATATATTTT. Translating it yields CASSQEGQGNTIYF. The chain joins TRBV3-1 (or the pseudogene TRBV3-2) to TRBJ1-3; tentative D call: TRBD1 (5 bases). In germline, CDR1 is LGHDT, CDR2 YNNKEL (reference sequence). The CDR3 has 14 residues. The ends were cut back, 0 bases at V and 4 bases at J, with 7 bases in the middle.

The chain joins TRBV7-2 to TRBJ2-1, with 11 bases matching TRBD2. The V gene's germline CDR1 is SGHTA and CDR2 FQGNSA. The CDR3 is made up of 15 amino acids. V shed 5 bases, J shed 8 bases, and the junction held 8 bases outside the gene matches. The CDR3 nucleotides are TGTGCCAGCAGCCCCCAGACTAGCGGGACGCATGAGCAGTTCTTC. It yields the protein CASSPQTSGTHEQFF. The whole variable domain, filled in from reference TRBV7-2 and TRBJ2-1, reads GAGVSQSPSNKVTEKGKDVELRCDPISGHTALYWYRQSLGQGLEFLIYFQGNSAPDKSGLPSDRFSAERTGGSVSTLTIQRTQQEDSAVYLCASSPQTSGTHEQFFGPGTRLTVL.

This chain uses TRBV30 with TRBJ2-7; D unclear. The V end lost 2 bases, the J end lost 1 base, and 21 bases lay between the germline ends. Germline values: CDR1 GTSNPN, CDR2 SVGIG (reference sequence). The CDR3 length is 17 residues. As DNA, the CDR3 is TGTGCCTGGAGTCCCCTATGGGTGGCTCCAGCGTCCTACGAGCAGTACTTC. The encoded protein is CAWSPLWVAPASYEQYF.

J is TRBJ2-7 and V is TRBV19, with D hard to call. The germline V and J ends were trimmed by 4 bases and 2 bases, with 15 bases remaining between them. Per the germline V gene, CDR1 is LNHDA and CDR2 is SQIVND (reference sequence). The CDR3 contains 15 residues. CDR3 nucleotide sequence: TGTGCCAGTAGTAGAGTCTCCCAGGCACCCTACGAGCAGTACTTC. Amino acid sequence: CASSRVSQAPYEQYF.

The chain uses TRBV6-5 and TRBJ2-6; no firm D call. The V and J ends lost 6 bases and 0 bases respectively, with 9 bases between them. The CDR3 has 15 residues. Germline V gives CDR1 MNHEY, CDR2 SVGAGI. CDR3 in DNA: TGTGCCAGCAGCTCACCTGACTCTGGGGCCAACGTCCTGACTTTC. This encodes CASSSPDSGANVLTF.

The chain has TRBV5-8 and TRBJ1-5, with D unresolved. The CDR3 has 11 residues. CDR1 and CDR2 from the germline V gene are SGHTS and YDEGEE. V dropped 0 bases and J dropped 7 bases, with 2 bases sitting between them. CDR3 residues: CASSLGQPQHF. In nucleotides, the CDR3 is TGTGCCAGCAGCTTGGGACAGCCCCAGCATTTT.

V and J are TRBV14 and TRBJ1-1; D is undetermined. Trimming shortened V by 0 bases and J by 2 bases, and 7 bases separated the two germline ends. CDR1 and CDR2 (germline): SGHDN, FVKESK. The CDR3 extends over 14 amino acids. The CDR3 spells CASSQELINTEAFF. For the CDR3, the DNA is TGTGCCAGCAGCCAAGAGCTGATTAACACTGAAGCTTTCTTT.

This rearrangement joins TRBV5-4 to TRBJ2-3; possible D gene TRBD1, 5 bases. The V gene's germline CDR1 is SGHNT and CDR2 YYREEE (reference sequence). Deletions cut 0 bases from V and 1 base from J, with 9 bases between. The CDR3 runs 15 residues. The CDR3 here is CASSLVLGGTDTQYF. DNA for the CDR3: TGTGCCAGCAGCTTGGTGTTAGGGGGCACAGATACGCAGTATTTT.